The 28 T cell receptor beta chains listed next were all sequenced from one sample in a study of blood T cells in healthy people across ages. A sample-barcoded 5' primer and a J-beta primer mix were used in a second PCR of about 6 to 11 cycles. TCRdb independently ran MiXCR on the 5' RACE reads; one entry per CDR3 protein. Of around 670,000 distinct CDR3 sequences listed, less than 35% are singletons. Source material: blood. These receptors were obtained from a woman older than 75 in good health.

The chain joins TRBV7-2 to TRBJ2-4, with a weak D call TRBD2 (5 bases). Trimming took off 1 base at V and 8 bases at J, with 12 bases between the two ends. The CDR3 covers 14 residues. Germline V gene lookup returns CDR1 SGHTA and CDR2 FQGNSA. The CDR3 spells CASSLDSGEYIQYF. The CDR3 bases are TGTGCCAGCAGCTTAGACAGTGGGGAGTACATTCAGTACTTC.

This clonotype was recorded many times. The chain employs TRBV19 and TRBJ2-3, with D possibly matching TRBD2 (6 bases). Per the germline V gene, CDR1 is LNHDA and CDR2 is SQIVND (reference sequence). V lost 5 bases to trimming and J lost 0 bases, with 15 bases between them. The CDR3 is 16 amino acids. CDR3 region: CASSGRTPTSTDTQYF. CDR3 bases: TGTGCCAGTAGTGGGAGGACTCCAACCAGCACAGATACGCAGTATTTT.

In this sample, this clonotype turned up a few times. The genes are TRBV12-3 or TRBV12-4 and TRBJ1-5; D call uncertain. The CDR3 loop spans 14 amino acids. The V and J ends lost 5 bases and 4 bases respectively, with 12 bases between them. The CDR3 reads CASSSLSRNQPQHF. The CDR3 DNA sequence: TGTGCCAGCAGTAGCCTGTCCCGTAATCAGCCCCAGCATTTT.

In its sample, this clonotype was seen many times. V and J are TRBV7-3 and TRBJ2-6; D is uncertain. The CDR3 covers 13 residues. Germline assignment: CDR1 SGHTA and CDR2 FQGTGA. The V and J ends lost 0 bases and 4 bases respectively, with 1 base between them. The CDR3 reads CASSLTGANVLTF. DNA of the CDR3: TGTGCCAGCAGCTTAACCGGGGCCAACGTCCTGACTTTC.

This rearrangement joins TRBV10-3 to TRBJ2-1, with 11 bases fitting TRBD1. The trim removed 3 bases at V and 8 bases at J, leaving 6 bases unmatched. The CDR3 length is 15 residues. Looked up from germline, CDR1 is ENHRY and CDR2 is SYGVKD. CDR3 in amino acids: CAISDWTGGLDEQFF. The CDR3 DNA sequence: TGTGCCATCAGTGACTGGACAGGGGGCTTGGATGAGCAGTTCTTC.

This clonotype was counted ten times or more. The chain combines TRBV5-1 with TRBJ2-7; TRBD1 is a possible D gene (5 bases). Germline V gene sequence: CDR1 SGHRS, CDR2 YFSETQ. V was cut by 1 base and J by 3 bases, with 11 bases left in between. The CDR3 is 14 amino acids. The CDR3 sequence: CASSLPGIIYEQYF. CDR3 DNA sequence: TGCGCCAGCAGCTTGCCAGGGATTATCTACGAGCAGTACTTC.

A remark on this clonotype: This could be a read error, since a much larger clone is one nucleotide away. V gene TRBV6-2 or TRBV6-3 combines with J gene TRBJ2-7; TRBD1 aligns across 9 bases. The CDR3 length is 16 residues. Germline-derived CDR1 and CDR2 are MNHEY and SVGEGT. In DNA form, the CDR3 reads TGTACCAGCAGTTTCGGGACAGGGAAGGTATCCTACGAGCAGTACTTC. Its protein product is CTSSFGTGKVSYEQYF.

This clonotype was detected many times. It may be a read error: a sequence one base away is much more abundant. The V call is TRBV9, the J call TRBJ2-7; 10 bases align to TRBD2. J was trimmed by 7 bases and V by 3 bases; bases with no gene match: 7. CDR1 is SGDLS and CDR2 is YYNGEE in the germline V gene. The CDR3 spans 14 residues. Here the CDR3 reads CASSGTSGYNEQYF. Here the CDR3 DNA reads TGTGCCAGCAGCGGGACTAGCGGCTACAATGAGCAGTACTTC.

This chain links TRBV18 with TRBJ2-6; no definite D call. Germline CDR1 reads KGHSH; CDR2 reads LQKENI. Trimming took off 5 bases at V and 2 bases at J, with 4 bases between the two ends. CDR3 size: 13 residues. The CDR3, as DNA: TGTGCCAGCTCAGGGCCTGGGGCCAACGTCCTGACTTTC. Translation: CASSGPGANVLTF.

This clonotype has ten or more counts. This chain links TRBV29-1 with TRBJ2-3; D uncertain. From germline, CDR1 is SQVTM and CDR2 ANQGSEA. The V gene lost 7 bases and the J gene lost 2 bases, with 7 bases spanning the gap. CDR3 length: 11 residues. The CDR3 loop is CSASITDTQYF. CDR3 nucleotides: TGCAGCGCTTCTATCACAGATACGCAGTATTTT.

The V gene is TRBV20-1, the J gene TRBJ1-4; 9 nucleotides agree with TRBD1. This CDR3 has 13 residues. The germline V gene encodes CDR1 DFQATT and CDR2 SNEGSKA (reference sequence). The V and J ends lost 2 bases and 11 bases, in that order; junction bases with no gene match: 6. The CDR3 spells CSARKPGQGKLFF. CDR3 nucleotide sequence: TGCAGTGCTAGAAAGCCGGGACAGGGTAAACTGTTTTTT.

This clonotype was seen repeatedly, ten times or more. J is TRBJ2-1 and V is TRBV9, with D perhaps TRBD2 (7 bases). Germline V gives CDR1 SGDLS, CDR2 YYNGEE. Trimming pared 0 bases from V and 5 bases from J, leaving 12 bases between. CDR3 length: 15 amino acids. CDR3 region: CASSVGGGVHNEQFF. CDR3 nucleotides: TGTGCCAGCAGCGTAGGCGGGGGCGTCCACAATGAGCAGTTCTTC.

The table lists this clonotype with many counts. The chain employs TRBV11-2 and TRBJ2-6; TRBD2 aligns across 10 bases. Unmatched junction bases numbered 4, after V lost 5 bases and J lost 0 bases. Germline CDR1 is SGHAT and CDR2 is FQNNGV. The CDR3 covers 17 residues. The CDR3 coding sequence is TGTGCCAGCAGCCCTATAGCGGGGGGCTCTGGGGCCAACGTCCTGACTTTC. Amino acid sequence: CASSPIAGGSGANVLTF.

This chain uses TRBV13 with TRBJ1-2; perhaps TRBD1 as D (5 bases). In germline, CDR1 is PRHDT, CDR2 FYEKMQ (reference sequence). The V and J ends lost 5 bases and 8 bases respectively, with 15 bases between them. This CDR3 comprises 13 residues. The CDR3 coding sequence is TGTGCCAGCAGCCAACCTAACGGGGGAGGCTACACCTTC. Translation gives CASSQPNGGGYTF.

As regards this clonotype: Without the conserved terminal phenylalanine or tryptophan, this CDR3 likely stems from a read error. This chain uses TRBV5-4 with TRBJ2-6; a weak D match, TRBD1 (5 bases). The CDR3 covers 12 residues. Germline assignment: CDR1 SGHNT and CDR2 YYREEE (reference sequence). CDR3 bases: TGTGCCAGCAGCTCTGGGGCCAACGCCCTGACTTGC. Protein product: CASSSGANALTC.

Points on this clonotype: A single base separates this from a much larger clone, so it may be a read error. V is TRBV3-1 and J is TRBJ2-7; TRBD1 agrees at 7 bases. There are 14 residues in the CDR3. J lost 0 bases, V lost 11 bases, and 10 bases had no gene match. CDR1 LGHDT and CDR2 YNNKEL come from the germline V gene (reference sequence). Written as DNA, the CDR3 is TGTGCCGCCGGGGACGGGGACAGCTCCTACGAGCAGTACTTC. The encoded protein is CAAGDGDSSYEQYF.

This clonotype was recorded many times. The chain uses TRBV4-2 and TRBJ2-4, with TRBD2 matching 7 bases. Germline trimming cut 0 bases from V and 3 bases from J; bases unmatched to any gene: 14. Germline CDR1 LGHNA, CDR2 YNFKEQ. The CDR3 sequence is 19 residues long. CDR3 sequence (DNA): TGTGCCAGCAGCCAAGATCGAATAAATCCCGGACTAGGCAAAAACATTCAGTACTTC. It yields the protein CASSQDRINPGLGKNIQYF.

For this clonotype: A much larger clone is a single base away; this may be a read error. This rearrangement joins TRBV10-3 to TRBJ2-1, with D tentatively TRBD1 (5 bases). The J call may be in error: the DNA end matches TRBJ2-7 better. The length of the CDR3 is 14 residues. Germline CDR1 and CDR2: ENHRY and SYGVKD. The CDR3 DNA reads TGTGCCATCAGGGACACGAGCTCCTACAATGAGCAGTACTTC. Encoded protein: CAIRDTSSYNEQYF.

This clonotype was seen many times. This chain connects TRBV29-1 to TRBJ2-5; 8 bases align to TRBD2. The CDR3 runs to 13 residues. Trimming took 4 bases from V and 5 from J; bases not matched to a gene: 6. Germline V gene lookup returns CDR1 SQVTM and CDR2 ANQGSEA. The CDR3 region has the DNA TGCAGCGTTGGGACTAGCCAGCGGGAGACCCAGTACTTC. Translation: CSVGTSQRETQYF. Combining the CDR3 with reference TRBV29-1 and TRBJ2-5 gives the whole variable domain SAVISQKPSRDICQRGTSLTIQCQVDSQVTMMFWYRQQPGQSLTLIATANQGSEATYESGFVIDKFPISRPNLTFSTLTVSNMSPEDSSIYLCSVGTSQRETQYFGPGTRLLVL.

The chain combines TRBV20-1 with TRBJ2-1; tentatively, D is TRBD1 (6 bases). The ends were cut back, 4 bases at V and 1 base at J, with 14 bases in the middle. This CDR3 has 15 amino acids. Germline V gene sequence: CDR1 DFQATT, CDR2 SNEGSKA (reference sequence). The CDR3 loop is CSATEDRGSYNEQFF. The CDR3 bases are TGCAGTGCTACCGAGGACAGAGGTTCCTACAATGAGCAGTTCTTC.

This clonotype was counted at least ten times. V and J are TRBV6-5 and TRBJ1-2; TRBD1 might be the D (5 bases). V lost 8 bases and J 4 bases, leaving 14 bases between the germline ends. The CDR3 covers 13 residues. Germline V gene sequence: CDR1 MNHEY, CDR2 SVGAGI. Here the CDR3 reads CASRFGGGYGYTF. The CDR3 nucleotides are TGTGCCAGCCGCTTCGGGGGGGGCTATGGCTACACCTTC.

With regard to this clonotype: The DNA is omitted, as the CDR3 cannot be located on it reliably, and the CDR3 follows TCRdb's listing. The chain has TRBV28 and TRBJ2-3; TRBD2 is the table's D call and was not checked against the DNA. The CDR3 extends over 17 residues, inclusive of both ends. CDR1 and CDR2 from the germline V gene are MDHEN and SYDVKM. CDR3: CASSSRTLGMLTDTQYF.

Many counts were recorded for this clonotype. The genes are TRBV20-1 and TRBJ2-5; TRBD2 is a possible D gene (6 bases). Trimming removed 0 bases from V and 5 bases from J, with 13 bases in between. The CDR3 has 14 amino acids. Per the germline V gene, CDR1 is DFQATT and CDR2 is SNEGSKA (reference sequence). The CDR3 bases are TGCAGTGCTAGAGAGGCTAGCGCAGGGGAGACCCAGTACTTC. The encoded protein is CSAREASAGETQYF.

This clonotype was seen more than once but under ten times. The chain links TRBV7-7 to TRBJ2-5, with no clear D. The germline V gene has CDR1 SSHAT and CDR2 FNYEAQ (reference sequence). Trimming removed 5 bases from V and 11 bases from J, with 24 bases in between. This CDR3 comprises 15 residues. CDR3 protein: CASSLSPQLAGEQYF. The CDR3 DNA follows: TGTGCCAGCAGCCTTTCCCCCCAGCTGGCCGGTGAGCAGTACTTC.

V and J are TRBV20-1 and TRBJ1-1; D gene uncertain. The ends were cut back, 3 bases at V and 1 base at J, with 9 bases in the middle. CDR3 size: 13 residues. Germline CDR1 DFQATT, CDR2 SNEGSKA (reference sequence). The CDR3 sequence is CSASEDQNTEAFF. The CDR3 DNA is TGCAGTGCTAGCGAGGACCAGAACACTGAAGCTTTCTTT.

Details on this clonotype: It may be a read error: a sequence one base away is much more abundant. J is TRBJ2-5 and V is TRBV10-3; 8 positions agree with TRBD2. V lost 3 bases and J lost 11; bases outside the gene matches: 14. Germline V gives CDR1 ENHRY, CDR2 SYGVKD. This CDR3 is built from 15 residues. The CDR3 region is CAISERSGGRNEQYF. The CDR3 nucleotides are TGTGCCATCAGTGAAAGGTCGGGGGGGCGGAATGAGCAGTACTTC.

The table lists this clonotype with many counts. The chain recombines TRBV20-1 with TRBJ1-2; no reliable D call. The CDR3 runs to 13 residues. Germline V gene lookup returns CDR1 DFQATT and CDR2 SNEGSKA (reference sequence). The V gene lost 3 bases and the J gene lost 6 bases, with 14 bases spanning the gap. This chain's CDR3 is CSASKDVGNGYTF. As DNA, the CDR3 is TGCAGTGCTAGTAAGGATGTCGGAAATGGCTACACCTTC.

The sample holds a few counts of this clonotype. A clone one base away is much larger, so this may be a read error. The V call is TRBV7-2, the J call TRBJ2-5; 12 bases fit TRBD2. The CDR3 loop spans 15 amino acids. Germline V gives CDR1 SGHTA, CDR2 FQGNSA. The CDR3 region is CACSLAGGTQETQYF. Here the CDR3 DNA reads TGTGCCTGCAGCCTAGCGGGGGGGACCCAAGAGACCCAGTACTTC.